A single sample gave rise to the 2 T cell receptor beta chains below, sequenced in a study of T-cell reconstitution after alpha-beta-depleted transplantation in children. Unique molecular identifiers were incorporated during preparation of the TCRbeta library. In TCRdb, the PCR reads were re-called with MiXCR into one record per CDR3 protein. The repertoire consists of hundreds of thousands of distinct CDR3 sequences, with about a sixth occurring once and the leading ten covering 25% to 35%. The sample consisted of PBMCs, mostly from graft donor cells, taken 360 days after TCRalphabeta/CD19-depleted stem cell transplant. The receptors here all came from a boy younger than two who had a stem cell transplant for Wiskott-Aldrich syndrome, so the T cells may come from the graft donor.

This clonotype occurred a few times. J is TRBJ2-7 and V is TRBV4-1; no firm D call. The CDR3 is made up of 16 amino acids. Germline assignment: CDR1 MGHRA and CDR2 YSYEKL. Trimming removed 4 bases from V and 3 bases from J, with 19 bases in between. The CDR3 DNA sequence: TGCGCCAGCAGCCTAAGGCCCCCAGGCGCTAGCTACGAGCAGTACTTC. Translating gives CASSLRPPGASYEQYF.

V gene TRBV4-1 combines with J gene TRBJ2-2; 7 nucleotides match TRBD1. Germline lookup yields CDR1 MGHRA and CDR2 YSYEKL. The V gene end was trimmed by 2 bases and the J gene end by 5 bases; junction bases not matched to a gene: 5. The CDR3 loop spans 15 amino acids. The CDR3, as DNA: TGCGCCAGCAGCCAAACCGGGACAGAAACCGGGGAGCTGTTTTTT. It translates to CASSQTGTETGELFF.